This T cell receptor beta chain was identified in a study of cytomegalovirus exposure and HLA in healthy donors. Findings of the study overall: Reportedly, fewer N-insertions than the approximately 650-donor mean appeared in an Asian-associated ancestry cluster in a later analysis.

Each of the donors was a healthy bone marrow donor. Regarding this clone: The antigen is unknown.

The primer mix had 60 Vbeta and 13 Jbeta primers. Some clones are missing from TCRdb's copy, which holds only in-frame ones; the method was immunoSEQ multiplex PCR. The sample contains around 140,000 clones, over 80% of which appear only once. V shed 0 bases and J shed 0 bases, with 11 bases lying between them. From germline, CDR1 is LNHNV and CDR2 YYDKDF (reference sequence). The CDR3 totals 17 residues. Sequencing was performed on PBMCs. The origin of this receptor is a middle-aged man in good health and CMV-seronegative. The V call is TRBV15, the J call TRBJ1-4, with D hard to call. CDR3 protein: CATSRDPLPATNEKLFF. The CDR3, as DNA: TGTGCCACCAGCAGAGATCCCCTTCCTGCAACTAATGAAAAACTGTTTTTT.